These T cell receptor beta chains were read from a single sample in a study of CD8 T cells in ankylosing spondylitis. TCRdb re-analysed the 5' RACE reads in MiXCR, keeping a single row per CDR3 protein. The data show about 800,000 distinct CDR3 sequences, with about 12% seen just once and roughly 0.51% held by the top ten. Sequencing was done on a sample of blood, either unsorted or a sorted T cell fraction (not recorded which). The source of these receptors is a male donor with ankylosing spondylitis. Both conserved end residues are part of each CDR3.

>TRBV20-1
CSARDGLAAGEQYF
>TRBV5-1
CASTGQGRVNEQFF
>TRBV20-1
CSARQHQYTQYF
>TRBV6-6
CASRQVGEQYF
>TRBV3-1
CASSPRTGVTLDTQYF
>TRBV6-2/TRBV6-3
CASKLTGSVNEQYF
>TRBV12-3/TRBV12-4
CASSPGQSSGNTIYF
>TRBV18
CASSPPSGRAGFAEQYF
>TRBV20-1
CSASGRALRYEQYF
>TRBV19
CASSIRSVGLFF
>TRBV5-6
CASSLSRGDGYTF
>TRBV5-6
CASSFRLAGGQETQYF
>TRBV20-1
CSARLLAGGLYAETQYF
>TRBV5-1
CASSTSGTGGASYTF
>TRBV10-2
CASSDEANEQFF
>TRBV4-3
CASSRTAMNTEAFF
>TRBV10-3
CAISEWRSRQETQYF
>TRBV29-1
CSVTGLAGVTYEQYF
>TRBV6-2/TRBV6-3
CASSTFDSLTETQYF
>TRBV20-1
CSAKTVIGIQGPQYF
>TRBV19
CASSIGVGRGSYNEQFF
>TRBV4-2
CASSQEVATVNSYNEQFF
>TRBV12-3/TRBV12-4
CASSPWGALTEAFF
>TRBV20-1
CSAPFWGNTEAFF
>TRBV20-1
CSARDRLEETQYF
>TRBV4-2
CASSPGLAPSYEQYF
>TRBV30
CAWSVSLNEKLFF
>TRBV4-3
CASSQGASGASSYEQYF
>TRBV7-9
CASSLTPSYEQYF
>TRBV20-1
CSAQAGGTGNEQFF
>TRBV11-1
CASSHRLTDTQYF
>TRBV7-2
CASTRGLAGYNEQFF
>TRBV20-1
CSAAPRYTEAFF
>TRBV5-1
CASSLMPPGTNEKLFF
>TRBV6-5
CASSYLGNSYEQYF
>TRBV5-1
CASSSGDLGTEAFF
>TRBV6-5
CASTHTDTQYF
>TRBV29-1
CSVGLGSGTGTDTQYF
>TRBV10-3
CAISEFVTGGDYEQYF
>TRBV5-1
CASSVPTGGWETQYF
>TRBV5-1
CASRGLGSYNEQFF
>TRBV4-3
CASSQDLGNRAVTQYF
>TRBV20-1
CSAPSGAGGYNEQFF
>TRBV19
CASSRNSGTETYEQYF
>TRBV4-2
CASSQGTRTDSGNTIYF
>TRBV12-3/TRBV12-4
CASSRETVGTQYF
>TRBV7-3
CASSWGQGAQTGELFF
>TRBV9
CASSELSSYNEQFF